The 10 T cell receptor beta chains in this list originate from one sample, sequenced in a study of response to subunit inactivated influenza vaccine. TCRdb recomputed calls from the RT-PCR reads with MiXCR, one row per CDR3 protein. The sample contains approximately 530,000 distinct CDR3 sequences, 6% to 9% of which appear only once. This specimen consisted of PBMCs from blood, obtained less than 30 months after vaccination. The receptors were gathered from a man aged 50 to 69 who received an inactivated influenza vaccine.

CDR3 DNA sequence: TGTGCCAGCAGCTTAGCGTTTCCGCAGGGGAACAATCAGCCCCAGCATTTT. Amino acid sequence: CASSLAFPQGNNQPQHF. This chain uses TRBV7-8 with TRBJ1-5; a possible D gene is TRBD1 (6 bases). This CDR3 has 17 residues. V dropped 0 bases and J dropped 3 bases, with 15 bases sitting between them. Germline V CDR1 and CDR2: SGHVS, FQNEAQ. The full variable domain, in which reference TRBV7-8 and TRBJ1-5 provide the parts outside the CDR3, is GAGVSQSPRYKVAKRGQDVALRCDPISGHVSLFWYQQALGQGPEFLTYFQNEAQLDKSGLPSDRFFAERPEGSVSTLKIQRTQQEDSAVYLCASSLAFPQGNNQPQHFGDGTRLSIL.

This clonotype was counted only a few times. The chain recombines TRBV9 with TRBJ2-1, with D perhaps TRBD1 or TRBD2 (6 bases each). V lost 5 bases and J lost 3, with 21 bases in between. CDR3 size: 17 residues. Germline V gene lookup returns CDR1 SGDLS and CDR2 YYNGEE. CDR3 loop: CASSPTGAKAYYNEQFF. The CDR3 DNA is TGTGCCAGCAGTCCGACGGGGGCGAAAGCTTACTACAATGAGCAGTTCTTC.

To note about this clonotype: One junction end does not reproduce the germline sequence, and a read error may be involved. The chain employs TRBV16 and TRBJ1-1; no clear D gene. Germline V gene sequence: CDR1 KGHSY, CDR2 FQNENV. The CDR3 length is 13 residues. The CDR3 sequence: CASSQSTNIWASF. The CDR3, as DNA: TGTGCCAGCAGCCAATCCACAAATATCTGGGCTTCCTTT.

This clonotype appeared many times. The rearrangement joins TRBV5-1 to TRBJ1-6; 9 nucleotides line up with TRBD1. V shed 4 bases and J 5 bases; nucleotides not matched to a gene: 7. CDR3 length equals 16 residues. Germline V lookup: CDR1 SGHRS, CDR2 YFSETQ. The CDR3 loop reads CASSRDRVENNSPLHF. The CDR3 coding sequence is TGCGCCAGCAGCCGGGACAGGGTCGAAAATAATTCACCCCTCCACTTT.

The CDR3 is CASSFLGPGQGLDTQYF. Here the CDR3 DNA reads TGTGCCAGCAGTTTCCTAGGTCCGGGACAGGGTTTGGATACGCAGTATTTT. This chain uses TRBV12-3 or TRBV12-4 with TRBJ2-3; 9 bases are shared with TRBD1. Germline trimming cut 3 bases from V and 6 bases from J; bases unmatched to any gene: 13. The CDR3 extends over 17 amino acids.

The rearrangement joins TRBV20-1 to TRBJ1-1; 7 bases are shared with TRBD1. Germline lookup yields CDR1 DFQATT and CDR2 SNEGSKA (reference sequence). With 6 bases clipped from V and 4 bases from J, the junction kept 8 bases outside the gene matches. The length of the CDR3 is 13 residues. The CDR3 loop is CSARGQLGTEAFF. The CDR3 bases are TGCAGTGCAAGGGGACAGTTGGGCACTGAAGCTTTCTTT.

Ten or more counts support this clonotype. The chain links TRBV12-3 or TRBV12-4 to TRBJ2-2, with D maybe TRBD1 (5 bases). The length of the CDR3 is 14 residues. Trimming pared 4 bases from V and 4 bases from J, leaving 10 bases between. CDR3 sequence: CASSSIDSTGELFF. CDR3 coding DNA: TGTGCCAGCAGTTCTATTGACAGCACCGGGGAGCTGTTTTTT.

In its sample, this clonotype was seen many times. CDR3 loop: CSARDFQRDLSYEQYF. The DNA of the CDR3 is TGCAGTGCTAGAGATTTTCAGCGGGACCTCTCCTACGAGCAGTACTTC. This rearrangement joins TRBV20-1 to TRBJ2-7; TRBD2 agrees at 7 bases. V shed 0 bases, J shed 0 bases, and the junction held 8 bases outside the gene matches. The CDR3 is made up of 16 amino acids. The V gene's germline CDR1 is DFQATT and CDR2 SNEGSKA (reference sequence).

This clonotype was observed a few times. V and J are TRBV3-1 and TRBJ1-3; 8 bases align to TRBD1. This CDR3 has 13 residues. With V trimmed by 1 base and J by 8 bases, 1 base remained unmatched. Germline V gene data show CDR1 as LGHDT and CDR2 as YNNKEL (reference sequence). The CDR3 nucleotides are TGTGCCAGCAGCCAAGTACAGGGGGACACCATATATTTT. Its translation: CASSQVQGDTIYF. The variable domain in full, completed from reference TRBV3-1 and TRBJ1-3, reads DTAVSQTPKYLVTQMGNDKSIKCEQNLGHDTMYWYKQDSKKFLKIMFSYNNKELIINETVPNRFSPKSPDKAHLNLHINSLELGDSAVYFCASSQVQGDTIYFGEGSWLTVV.

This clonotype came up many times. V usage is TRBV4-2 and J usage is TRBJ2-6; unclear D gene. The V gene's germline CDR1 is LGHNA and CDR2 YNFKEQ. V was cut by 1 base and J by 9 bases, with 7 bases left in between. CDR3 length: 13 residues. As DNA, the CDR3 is TGTGCCAGCAGCCAAGGTCTGGGCAACGTCCTGACTTTC. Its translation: CASSQGLGNVLTF.